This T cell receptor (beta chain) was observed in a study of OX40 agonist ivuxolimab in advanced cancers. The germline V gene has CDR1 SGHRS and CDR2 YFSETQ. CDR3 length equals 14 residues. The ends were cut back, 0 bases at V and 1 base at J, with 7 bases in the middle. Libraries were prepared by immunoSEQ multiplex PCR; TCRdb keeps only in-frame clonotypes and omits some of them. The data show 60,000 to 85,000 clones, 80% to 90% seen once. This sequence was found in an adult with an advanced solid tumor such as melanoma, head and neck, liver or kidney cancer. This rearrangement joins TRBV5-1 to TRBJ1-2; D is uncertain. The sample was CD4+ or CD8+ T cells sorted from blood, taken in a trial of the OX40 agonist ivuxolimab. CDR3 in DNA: TGCGCCAGCAGCTTGGCGGGAGGTAACTATGGCTACACCTTC. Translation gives CASSLAGGNYGYTF.